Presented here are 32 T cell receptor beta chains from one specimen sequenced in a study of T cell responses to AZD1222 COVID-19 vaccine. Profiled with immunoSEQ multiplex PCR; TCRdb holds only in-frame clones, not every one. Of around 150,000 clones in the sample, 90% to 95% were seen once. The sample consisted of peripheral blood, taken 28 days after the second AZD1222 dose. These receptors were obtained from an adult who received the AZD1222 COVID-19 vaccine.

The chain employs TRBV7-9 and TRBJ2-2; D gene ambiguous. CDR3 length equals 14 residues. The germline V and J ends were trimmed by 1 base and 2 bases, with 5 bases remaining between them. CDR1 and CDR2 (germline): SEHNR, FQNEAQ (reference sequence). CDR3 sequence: CASSLGFNTGELFF. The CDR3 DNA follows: TGTGCCAGCAGCTTAGGGTTCAACACCGGGGAGCTGTTTTTT.

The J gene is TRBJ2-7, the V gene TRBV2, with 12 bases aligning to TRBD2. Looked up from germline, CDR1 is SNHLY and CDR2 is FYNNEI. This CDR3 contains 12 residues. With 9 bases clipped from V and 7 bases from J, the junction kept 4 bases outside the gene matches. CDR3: CARGLAGREQYF. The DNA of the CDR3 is TGTGCCAGGGGACTAGCGGGTCGAGAGCAGTACTTC.

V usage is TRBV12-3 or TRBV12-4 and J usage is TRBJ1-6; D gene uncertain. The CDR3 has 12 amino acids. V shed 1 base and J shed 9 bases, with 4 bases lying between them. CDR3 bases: TGTGCCAGCAGTTTAGGGGTTTCACCCCTCCACTTT. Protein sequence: CASSLGVSPLHF.

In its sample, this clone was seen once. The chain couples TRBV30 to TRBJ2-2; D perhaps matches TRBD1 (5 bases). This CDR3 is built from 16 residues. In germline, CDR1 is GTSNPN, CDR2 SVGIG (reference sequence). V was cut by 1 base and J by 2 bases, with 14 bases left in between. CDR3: CAWSGFPDTNTGELFF. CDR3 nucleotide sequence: TGTGCCTGGAGTGGATTTCCGGACACCAACACCGGGGAGCTGTTTTTT. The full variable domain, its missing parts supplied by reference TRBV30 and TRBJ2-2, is SQTIHQWPATLVQPVGSPLSLECTVEGTSNPNLYWYRQAAGRGLQLLFYSVGIGQISSEVPQNLSASRPQDRQFILSSKKLLLSDSGFYLCAWSGFPDTNTGELFFGEGSRLTVL.

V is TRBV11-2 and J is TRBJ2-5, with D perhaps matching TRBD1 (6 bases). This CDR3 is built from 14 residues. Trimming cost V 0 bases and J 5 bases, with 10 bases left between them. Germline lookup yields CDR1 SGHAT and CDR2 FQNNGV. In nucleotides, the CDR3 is TGTGCCAGCAGCTTAGAATGGGGGCAGGAGACCCAGTACTTC. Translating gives CASSLEWGQETQYF.

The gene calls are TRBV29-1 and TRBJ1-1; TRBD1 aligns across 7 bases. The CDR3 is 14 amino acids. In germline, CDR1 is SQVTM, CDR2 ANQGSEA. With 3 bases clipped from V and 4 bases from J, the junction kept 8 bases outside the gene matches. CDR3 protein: CSVEGSRGSTEAFF. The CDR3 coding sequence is TGCAGCGTTGAGGGGTCCAGGGGGAGCACTGAAGCTTTCTTT.

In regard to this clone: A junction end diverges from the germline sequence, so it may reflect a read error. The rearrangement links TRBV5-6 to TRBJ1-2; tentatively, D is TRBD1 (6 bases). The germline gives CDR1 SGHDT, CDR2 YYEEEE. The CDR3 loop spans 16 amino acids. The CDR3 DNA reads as TGTGTCAGCAGCTTGGGGGCGGCCAGAGCTAACTATGGCTACACCTTC. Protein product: CVSSLGAARANYGYTF.

The CDR3 here is CASSYPRPTGYAFF. As DNA, the CDR3 is TGTGCCAGTAGTTACCCACGCCCGACAGGGTACGCTTTCTTT. The rearrangement links TRBV19 to TRBJ1-1, with 7 bases that match TRBD1. CDR3 length: 14 residues. Germline trimming cut 5 bases from V and 11 bases from J; bases unmatched to any gene: 14. Germline V gene sequence: CDR1 LNHDA, CDR2 SQIVND (reference sequence). Using reference TRBV19 and TRBJ1-1 for the parts outside the CDR3, the full variable domain is DGGITQSPKYLFRKEGQNVTLSCEQNLNHDAMYWYRQDPGQGLRLIYYSQIVNDFQKGDIAEGYSVSREKKESFPLTVTSAQKNPTAFYLCASSYPRPTGYAFFGQGTRLTVV.

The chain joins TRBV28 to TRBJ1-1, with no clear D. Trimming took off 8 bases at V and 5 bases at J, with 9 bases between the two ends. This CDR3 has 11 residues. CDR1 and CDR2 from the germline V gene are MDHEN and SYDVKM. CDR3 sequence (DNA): TGTGCCAGCGGTCGCTTAACTGAAGCTTTCTTT. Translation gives CASGRLTEAFF.

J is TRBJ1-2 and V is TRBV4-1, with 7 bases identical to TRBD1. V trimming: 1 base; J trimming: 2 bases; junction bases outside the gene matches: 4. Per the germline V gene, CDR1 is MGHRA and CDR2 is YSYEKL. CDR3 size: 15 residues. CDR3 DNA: TGCGCCAGCAGCCAAGTTCAACAGGGGAACTATGGCTACACCTTC. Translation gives CASSQVQQGNYGYTF.

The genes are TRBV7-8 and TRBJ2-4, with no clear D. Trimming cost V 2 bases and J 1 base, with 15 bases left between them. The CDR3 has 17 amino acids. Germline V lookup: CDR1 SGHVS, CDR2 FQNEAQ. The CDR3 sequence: CASSLRIAGQAKNIQYF. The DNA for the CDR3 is TGTGCCAGCAGCTTACGAATTGCCGGTCAGGCCAAAAACATTCAGTACTTC.

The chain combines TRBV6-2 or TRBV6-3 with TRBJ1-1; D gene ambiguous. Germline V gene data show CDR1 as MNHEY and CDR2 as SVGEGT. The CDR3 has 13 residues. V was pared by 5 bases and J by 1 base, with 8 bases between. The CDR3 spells CASSMQANTEAFF. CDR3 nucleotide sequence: TGTGCCAGCAGTATGCAAGCGAACACTGAAGCTTTCTTT.

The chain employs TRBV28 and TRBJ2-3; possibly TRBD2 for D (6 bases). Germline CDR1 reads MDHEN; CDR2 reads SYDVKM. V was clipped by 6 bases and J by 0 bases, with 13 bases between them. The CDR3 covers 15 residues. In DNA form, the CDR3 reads TGTGCCAGCAGCCGCCCAGGGACTAGCACAGATACGCAGTATTTT. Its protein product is CASSRPGTSTDTQYF.

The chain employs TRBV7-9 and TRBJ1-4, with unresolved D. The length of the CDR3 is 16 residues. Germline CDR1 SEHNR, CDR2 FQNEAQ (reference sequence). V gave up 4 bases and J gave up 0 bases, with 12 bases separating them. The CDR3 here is CASSSTQAPTNEKLFF. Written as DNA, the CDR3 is TGTGCCAGCAGCTCGACGCAGGCTCCAACTAATGAAAAACTGTTTTTT. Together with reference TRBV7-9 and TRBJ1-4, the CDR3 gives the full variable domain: DTGVSQNPRHKITKRGQNVTFRCDPISEHNRLYWYRQTLGQGPEFLTYFQNEAQLEKSRLLSDRFSAERPKGSFSTLEIQRTEQGDSAMYLCASSSTQAPTNEKLFFGSGTQLSVL.

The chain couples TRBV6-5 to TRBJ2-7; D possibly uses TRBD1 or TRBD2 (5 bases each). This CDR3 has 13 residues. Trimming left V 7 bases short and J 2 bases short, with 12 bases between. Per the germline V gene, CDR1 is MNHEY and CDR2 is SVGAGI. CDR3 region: CASTRWGTYEQYF. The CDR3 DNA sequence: TGTGCCAGCACCCGGTGGGGGACCTACGAGCAGTACTTC.

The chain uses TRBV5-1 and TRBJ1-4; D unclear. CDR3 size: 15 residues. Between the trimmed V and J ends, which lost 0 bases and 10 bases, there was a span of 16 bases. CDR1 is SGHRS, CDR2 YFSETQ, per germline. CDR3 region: CASSLAGRESGKLFF. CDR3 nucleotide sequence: TGCGCCAGCAGCTTGGCCGGGCGTGAGTCGGGAAAACTGTTTTTT.

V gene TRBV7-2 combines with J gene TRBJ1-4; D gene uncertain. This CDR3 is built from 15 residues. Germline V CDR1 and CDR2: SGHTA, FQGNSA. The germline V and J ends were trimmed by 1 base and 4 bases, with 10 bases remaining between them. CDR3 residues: CASSLVAALNEKLFF. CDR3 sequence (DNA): TGTGCCAGCAGCTTAGTGGCAGCACTTAATGAAAAACTGTTTTTT.

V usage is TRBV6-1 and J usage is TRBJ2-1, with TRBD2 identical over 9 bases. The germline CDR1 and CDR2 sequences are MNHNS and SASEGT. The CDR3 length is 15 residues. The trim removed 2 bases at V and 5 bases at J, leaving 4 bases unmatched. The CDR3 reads CASSEWSSGNNEQFF. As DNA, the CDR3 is TGTGCCAGCAGTGAATGGTCTAGCGGGAACAATGAGCAGTTCTTC.

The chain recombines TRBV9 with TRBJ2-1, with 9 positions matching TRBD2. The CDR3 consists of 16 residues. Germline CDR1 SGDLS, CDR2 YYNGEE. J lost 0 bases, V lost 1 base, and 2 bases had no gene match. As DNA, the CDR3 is TGTGCCAGCAGCGTACCGACTAGCGGCTCCTACAATGAGCAGTTCTTC. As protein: CASSVPTSGSYNEQFF.

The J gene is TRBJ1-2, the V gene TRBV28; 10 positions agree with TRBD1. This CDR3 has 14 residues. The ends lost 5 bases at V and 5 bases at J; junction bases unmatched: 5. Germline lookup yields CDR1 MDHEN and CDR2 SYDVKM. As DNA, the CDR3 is TGTGCCAGCAGTCCTTCGGGACAGGGGTATGGCTACACCTTC. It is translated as CASSPSGQGYGYTF.

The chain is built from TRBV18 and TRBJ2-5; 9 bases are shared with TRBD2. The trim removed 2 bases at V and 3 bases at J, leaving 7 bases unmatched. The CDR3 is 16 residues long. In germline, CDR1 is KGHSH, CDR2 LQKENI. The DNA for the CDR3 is TGTGCCAGCTCACCAATGGCTAGCGGGATGAAAGAGACCCAGTACTTC. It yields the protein CASSPMASGMKETQYF.

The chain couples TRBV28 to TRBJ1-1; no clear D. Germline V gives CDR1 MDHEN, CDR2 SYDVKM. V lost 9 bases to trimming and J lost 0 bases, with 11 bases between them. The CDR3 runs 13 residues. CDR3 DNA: TGTGCCAGTGGGTACGCATTGAACACTGAAGCTTTCTTT. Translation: CASGYALNTEAFF.

The DNA of the CDR3 is TGTGCCTGGAGAAGGGCAGATCGGAACACTGAAGCTTTCTTT. Encoded protein: CAWRRADRNTEAFF. V and J are TRBV30 and TRBJ1-1; no reliable D call. Germline V lookup: CDR1 GTSNPN, CDR2 SVGIG (reference sequence). Trimming removed 3 bases at V and 1 base at J, with 12 bases between. This CDR3 contains 14 residues.

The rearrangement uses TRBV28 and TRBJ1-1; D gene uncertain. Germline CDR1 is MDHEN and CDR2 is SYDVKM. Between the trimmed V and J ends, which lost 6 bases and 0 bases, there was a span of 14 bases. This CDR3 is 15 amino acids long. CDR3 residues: CASRNPWAMNTEAFF. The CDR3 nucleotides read TGTGCCAGCAGAAACCCATGGGCGATGAACACTGAAGCTTTCTTT.

Here the CDR3 DNA reads TGTGCCTGGAGTGTGGGACTAGACACAGATACGCAGTATTTT. Its translation is CAWSVGLDTDTQYF. This chain links TRBV30 with TRBJ2-3; 8 bases line up with TRBD2. The CDR3 length is 14 residues. The V segment lost 0 bases and the J segment 2 bases; nucleotides outside the gene matches: 1. CDR1 and CDR2 (germline): GTSNPN, SVGIG (reference sequence).

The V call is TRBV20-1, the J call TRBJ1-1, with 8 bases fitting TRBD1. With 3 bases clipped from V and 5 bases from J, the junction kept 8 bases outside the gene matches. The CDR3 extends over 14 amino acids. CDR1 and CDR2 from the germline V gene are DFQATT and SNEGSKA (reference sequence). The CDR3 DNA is TGCAGTGCTAGTGAGTCAGGGGGCGGGACTGAAGCTTTCTTT. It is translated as CSASESGGGTEAFF.

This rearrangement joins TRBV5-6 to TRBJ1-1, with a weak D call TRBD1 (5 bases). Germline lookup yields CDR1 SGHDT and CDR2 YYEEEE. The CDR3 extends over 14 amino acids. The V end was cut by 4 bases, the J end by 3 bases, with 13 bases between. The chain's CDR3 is CASSRSLGDTEAFF. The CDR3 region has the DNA TGTGCCAGCAGCCGCAGCCTAGGGGACACTGAAGCTTTCTTT.

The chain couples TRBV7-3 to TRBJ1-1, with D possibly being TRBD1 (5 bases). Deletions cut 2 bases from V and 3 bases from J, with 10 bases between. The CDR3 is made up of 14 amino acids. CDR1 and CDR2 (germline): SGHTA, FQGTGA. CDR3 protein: CASSLRQGHTEAFF. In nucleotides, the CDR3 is TGTGCCAGCAGCTTACGGCAGGGCCACACTGAAGCTTTCTTT.

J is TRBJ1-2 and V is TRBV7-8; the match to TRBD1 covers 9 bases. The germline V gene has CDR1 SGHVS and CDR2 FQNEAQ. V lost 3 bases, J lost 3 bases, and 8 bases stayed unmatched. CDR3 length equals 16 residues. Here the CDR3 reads CASSFPGQGGYYGYTF. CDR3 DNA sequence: TGTGCCAGCAGCTTTCCGGGACAGGGAGGATACTATGGCTACACCTTC.

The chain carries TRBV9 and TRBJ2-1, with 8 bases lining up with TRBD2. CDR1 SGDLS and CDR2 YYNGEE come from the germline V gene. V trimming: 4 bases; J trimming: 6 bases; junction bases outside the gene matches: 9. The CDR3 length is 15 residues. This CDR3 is CASSRLGAGVNEQFF. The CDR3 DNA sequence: TGTGCCAGCAGCCGTCTCGGAGCGGGAGTCAATGAGCAGTTCTTC.

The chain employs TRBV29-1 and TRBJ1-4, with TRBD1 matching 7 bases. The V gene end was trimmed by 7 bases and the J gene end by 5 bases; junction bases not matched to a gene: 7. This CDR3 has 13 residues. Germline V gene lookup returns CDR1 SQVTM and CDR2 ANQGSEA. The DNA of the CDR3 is TGCAGCGGCAGACAGGGAGGCAATGAAAAACTGTTTTTT. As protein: CSGRQGGNEKLFF.

Here the CDR3 reads CAISPSGVFRLGDGYTF. The DNA of the CDR3 is TGTGCCATCAGTCCCTCCGGGGTTTTTAGATTAGGCGATGGCTACACCTTC. The chain is built from TRBV10-3 and TRBJ1-2; D not resolved. Trimming removed 5 bases at V and 6 bases at J, with 25 bases between. Germline V CDR1 and CDR2: ENHRY, SYGVKD. CDR3 length equals 17 residues.